This paragraph reports one T cell receptor beta chain. Its antigen remains unidentified. These data come from a study of CXCR3-negative and CXCR3-positive naive CD8 T cells. Study results and caveats: CXCR3-positive naive cells carried more hydrophobic TRB CDR3s than CXCR3-negative naive cells did.

The method, 5' RACE with UMI labels, was used to prepare the TRB cDNA libraries. Reanalyzing the 5' RACE reads, TCRdb keeps one entry per CDR3 protein, without DNA. The table lists around 61,000 distinct CDR3 sequences, with about 0.7% in the top ten. The sample was naive CXCR3+ CD8+ T cells from blood. The sample's subset: CD45RO-CCR7+CD27+CD95- naive CD8+ T cells expressing CXCR3 (TNR3+). This sequence originates from a human donor in good health. Some clones in this sample may be carry-over from other donors' samples.

The CDR3 loop is CSAPLRGNYEQYF. J is TRBJ2-7 and V is TRBV20-1; TCRdb outputs TRBD1, but without DNA this stays unchecked. Germline V lookup: CDR1 DFQATT, CDR2 SNEGSKA (reference sequence). CDR3 length: 13 residues.